This T cell receptor (beta chain) was captured by sequencing in a study of blood T cells in healthy people across ages. Study outcomes and limitations: Among long-lived donors, naive CD4+ cells were more numerous and diversity higher than in aged donors. Per million T cells, TCR beta diversity dropped about linearly as age rose.

Trimming left V 7 bases short and J 3 bases short, with 18 bases between. The CDR3 runs to 15 residues. From germline, CDR1 is MDHEN and CDR2 SYDVKM. Through a sample-barcoded 5' primer and a J-beta primer mix, a second PCR was run for roughly 6 to 11 cycles. From each sample, at least 2.5 million paired-end reads containing CDR3 were obtained. TCRdb reprocessed the 5' RACE reads with MiXCR, giving one entry per CDR3 protein. The sample includes 1.5 million to 2 million distinct CDR3 sequences, approximately 50% of them seen just once. In the case of this clonotype: Antigen specificity is unknown.

This TCR came from a woman in her thirties or forties in good health. This chain links TRBV28 with TRBJ1-2; D is uncertain. Sequencing was carried out using blood. CDR3 sequence (DNA): TGTGCCAGCACTCAACGGCCCCGAGACGACTATGGCTACACCTTC. Its protein product is CASTQRPRDDYGYTF.